This T cell receptor beta chain was obtained from a study of blood T cells in healthy people across ages. Trimming removed 7 bases from V and 0 bases from J, with 18 bases in between. The length of the CDR3 is 16 residues. Study-level results: Compared with aged donors, long-lived donors showed fewer expanded clones, suggesting selection. Underestimates were what the diversity estimates from one million T cells were considered to be.

Remarks on this clonotype: Its specificity is not known.

A second PCR, run for roughly 7 to 12 cycles, used a sample-barcoded 5' primer plus a J-beta primer mix. TCRdb re-analysed the 5' RACE reads in MiXCR, keeping a single row per CDR3 protein. The sample has approximately 780,000 distinct CDR3 sequences, roughly 25% seen once. These data are also associated with another study on T cells of mothers and their children. This second study notes: A few healthy Caucasian mothers, along with their six children, were the donors. Each 15 ul cDNA reaction used roughly 1.6 ug RNA; all RNA was used.

The TCR sequence derives from a boy aged 10-17 years in good health. This chain joins TRBV12-3 or TRBV12-4 and TRBJ1-2; no clear D. Sequenced sample: blood. Written as DNA, the CDR3 is TGTGCCAGCACTCGGATGGGAGGGATTACTAACTATGGCTACACCTTC. Its protein product is CASTRMGGITNYGYTF.